The 21 T cell receptor beta chains below come from one sample, sequenced in a study of Ad26.COV2.S vaccination and SARS-CoV-2 variants. Treatment in this sample: roughly 18 received Ad26.COV2.S at low or high dose, single or two shots; roughly five received placebo; per-sample allocation not given. All samples were drawn on day 63, counting from the first vaccine or placebo injection. The repertoire was sequenced with immunoSEQ multiplex PCR; TCRdb's copy has only in-frame clones and lacks some. Among about 480,000 clones, roughly 87% were seen once, and the ten largest hold roughly 13%. Sequencing was performed on peripheral blood, taken in a trial of Ad26.COV2.S vaccine versus placebo. These receptors were taken from a person between 18 and 59 years old who received the Ad26.COV2.S COVID-19 vaccine or a placebo.

The chain carries TRBV28 and TRBJ1-2, with D perhaps matching TRBD1 (5 bases). The CDR3 length is 13 residues. Germline assignment: CDR1 MDHEN and CDR2 SYDVKM. Trimming left V 2 bases short and J 7 bases short, with 11 bases between. This CDR3 is CASSLGDGTGYTF. CDR3 bases: TGTGCCAGCAGTTTAGGGGACGGGACTGGCTACACCTTC.

This chain links TRBV15 with TRBJ2-3; tentatively, D is TRBD2 (5 bases). The CDR3 is made up of 15 amino acids. From germline, CDR1 is LNHNV and CDR2 YYDKDF (reference sequence). The germline V and J ends were trimmed by 0 bases and 3 bases, with 10 bases remaining between them. CDR3 coding DNA: TGTGCCACCAGCAGAGAAAGCCTAGCTACAGATACGCAGTATTTT. Residues: CATSRESLATDTQYF.

This rearrangement joins TRBV6-1 to TRBJ2-7; no clear D. This CDR3 is 13 amino acids long. The germline V gene has CDR1 MNHNS and CDR2 SASEGT. V was pared by 2 bases and J by 0 bases, with 5 bases between. CDR3: CASSESGSYEQYF. CDR3 nucleotides: TGTGCCAGCAGTGAATCGGGCTCCTACGAGCAGTACTTC.

There are a few counts of this clone. V is TRBV5-1 and J is TRBJ2-7, with 8 positions matching TRBD1. There are 14 residues in the CDR3. Germline CDR1 is SGHRS and CDR2 is YFSETQ. The V gene end was trimmed by 4 bases and the J gene end by 5 bases; junction bases not matched to a gene: 8. This CDR3 is CASSATGGTHEQYF. The CDR3 region has the DNA TGCGCCAGCAGCGCAACAGGGGGGACCCACGAGCAGTACTTC.

The chain combines TRBV20-1 with TRBJ2-1; the match to TRBD2 covers 10 bases. CDR3 length: 13 amino acids. The germline V gene has CDR1 DFQATT and CDR2 SNEGSKA (reference sequence). V shed 3 bases and J 9 bases; nucleotides not matched to a gene: 5. The CDR3 loop reads CSASVKREGEQFF. The CDR3 DNA reads TGCAGTGCTAGTGTAAAGCGGGAGGGTGAGCAGTTCTTC.

The J gene is TRBJ2-7, the V gene TRBV7-9; 8 bases match TRBD1. Germline V gene sequence: CDR1 SEHNR, CDR2 FQNEAQ (reference sequence). The CDR3 consists of 13 residues. Germline trimming cut 8 bases from V and 5 bases from J; bases unmatched to any gene: 8. In nucleotides, the CDR3 is TGTGCCAGCGTCCTCGGACAGGGCAACGAGCAGTACTTC. Protein sequence: CASVLGQGNEQYF.

The CDR3 is CASRGRTANTGELFF. The CDR3 DNA follows: TGTGCCAGCCGGGGCAGGACCGCGAACACCGGGGAGCTGTTTTTT. The chain combines TRBV2 with TRBJ2-2, with D possibly being TRBD1 or TRBD2 (5 bases each). The CDR3 is 15 amino acids. Trimming cost V 8 bases and J 0 bases, with 13 bases left between them. The germline CDR1 and CDR2 sequences are SNHLY and FYNNEI.

The chain is built from TRBV7-3 and TRBJ2-3, with D perhaps being TRBD1 or TRBD2 (5 bases each). In germline, CDR1 is SGHTA, CDR2 FQGTGA. Trimming removed 4 bases from V and 0 bases from J, with 8 bases in between. The CDR3 has 14 residues. CDR3 amino acids: CASSSRDSTDTQYF. As DNA, the CDR3 is TGTGCCAGCAGCTCTCGGGACAGCACAGATACGCAGTATTTT.

This chain connects TRBV4-2 to TRBJ2-5, with 8 nucleotides matching TRBD2. Germline CDR1 is LGHNA and CDR2 is YNFKEQ. The CDR3 is 16 amino acids. Trimming removed 5 bases from V and 2 bases from J; junction bases left unmatched: 10. CDR3 DNA sequence: TGTGCCAGCAGCATGGGCGGGGGGACCCGTCAAGAGACCCAGTACTTC. Protein sequence: CASSMGGGTRQETQYF.

A word on this clone: Other DNA sequences within the sample encode an identical CDR3. The genes are TRBV30 and TRBJ1-1; D ambiguous. Germline CDR1 and CDR2: GTSNPN and SVGIG (reference sequence). The CDR3 has 13 residues. V shed 2 bases and J shed 1 base, with 8 bases lying between them. CDR3 loop: CAWSSRRNTEAFF. CDR3 in DNA: TGTGCCTGGAGTTCTCGGAGGAACACTGAAGCTTTCTTT. Complete variable domain (other parts from reference TRBV30 and TRBJ1-1): SQTIHQWPATLVQPVGSPLSLECTVEGTSNPNLYWYRQAAGRGLQLLFYSVGIGQISSEVPQNLSASRPQDRQFILSSKKLLLSDSGFYLCAWSSRRNTEAFFGQGTRLTVV.

This clone was seen a handful of times. The chain recombines TRBV19 with TRBJ1-5, with no clear D. V lost 4 bases to trimming and J lost 15 bases, with 19 bases between them. Germline V gene sequence: CDR1 LNHDA, CDR2 SQIVND (reference sequence). The CDR3 totals 13 residues. CDR3 DNA: TGTGCCAGTAGTAACGACCGGAGTACATCGGGGCATTTT. It yields the protein CASSNDRSTSGHF.

The genes are TRBV4-2 and TRBJ2-2; 7 positions agree with TRBD2. V gave up 3 bases and J gave up 0 bases; unmatched junction bases: 7. Germline V gives CDR1 LGHNA, CDR2 YNFKEQ. This CDR3 spans 17 amino acids. CDR3 amino acids: CASSHLRAGPNTGELFF. For the CDR3, the DNA is TGTGCCAGCAGCCACCTACGAGCGGGACCGAACACCGGGGAGCTGTTTTTT.

The chain combines TRBV5-1 with TRBJ1-5; a possible D gene is TRBD1 (5 bases). The V gene lost 0 bases and the J gene lost 6 bases, with 13 bases spanning the gap. Per the germline V gene, CDR1 is SGHRS and CDR2 is YFSETQ. The CDR3 is made up of 15 amino acids. The CDR3 DNA reads TGCGCCAGCAGCTTGGAAGGGGCCTCGGGTCAGCCCCAGCATTTT. This codes for CASSLEGASGQPQHF.

The chain combines TRBV5-1 with TRBJ2-4, with a weak D call TRBD1 (6 bases). Trimming pared 2 bases from V and 2 bases from J, leaving 14 bases between. The CDR3 length is 16 residues. CDR1 and CDR2 from the germline V gene are SGHRS and YFSETQ. As DNA, the CDR3 is TGCGCCAGCAGCTTTTCCGCCGGGACACCCAAAAACATTCAGTACTTC. As protein: CASSFSAGTPKNIQYF. Filled out from reference TRBV5-1 and TRBJ2-4, the complete variable domain reads KAGVTQTPRYLIKTRGQQVTLSCSPISGHRSVSWYQQTPGQGLQFLFEYFSETQRNKGNFPGRFSGRQFSNSRSEMNVSTLELGDSALYLCASSFSAGTPKNIQYFGAGTRLSVL.

The rearrangement links TRBV11-1 to TRBJ2-7; a weak D match, TRBD1 (6 bases). In germline, CDR1 is SGHAT, CDR2 FQDESV (reference sequence). This CDR3 is 14 amino acids long. Trimming cost V 5 bases and J 2 bases, with 13 bases left between them. The CDR3 loop reads CASSGTGWAYEQYF. The DNA for the CDR3 is TGTGCCAGCAGCGGAACAGGGTGGGCCTACGAGCAGTACTTC.

The V gene is TRBV10-3, the J gene TRBJ1-2; no reliable D call. CDR3 length: 13 amino acids. The V gene's germline CDR1 is ENHRY and CDR2 SYGVKD. V shed 0 bases and J shed 8 bases, with 10 bases lying between them. The chain's CDR3 is CAISESDFGGYTF. The CDR3 nucleotides read TGTGCCATCAGTGAGTCGGACTTTGGGGGCTACACCTTC.

The chain is built from TRBV13 and TRBJ2-1, with D unclear. V was trimmed by 2 bases and J by 5 bases, leaving 10 bases between them. The CDR3 covers 14 residues. In germline, CDR1 is PRHDT, CDR2 FYEKMQ (reference sequence). DNA for the CDR3: TGTGCCAGCAGCTTATATGGTGAGGACAATGAGCAGTTCTTC. Its protein product is CASSLYGEDNEQFF. Filled out from reference TRBV13 and TRBJ2-1, the complete variable domain reads AAGVIQSPRHLIKEKRETATLKCYPIPRHDTVYWYQQGPGQDPQFLISFYEKMQSDKGSIPDRFSAQQFSDYHSELNMSSLELGDSALYFCASSLYGEDNEQFFGPGTRLTVL.

This chain joins TRBV7-9 and TRBJ2-1; D is undetermined. V was clipped by 5 bases and J by 8 bases, with 4 bases between them. Germline V gene lookup returns CDR1 SEHNR and CDR2 FQNEAQ (reference sequence). CDR3 length equals 10 residues. In DNA, the CDR3 is TGTGCCAGCAGCGAATATGAGCAGTTCTTC. It yields the protein CASSEYEQFF.

V usage is TRBV7-2 and J usage is TRBJ2-1; D gene uncertain. The CDR3 is 16 residues long. V was cut by 4 bases and J by 6 bases, with 19 bases left in between. Germline loops: CDR1 SGHTA, CDR2 FQGNSA. The CDR3, as DNA: TGTGCCAGCAGCTCCCCCCCGAGTTTAACTCGCAATGAGCAGTTCTTC. This translates into CASSSPPSLTRNEQFF.

CDR3 protein: CASRERNQETQYF. CDR3 coding DNA: TGTGCCAGTAGGGAGCGGAACCAAGAGACCCAGTACTTC. This chain connects TRBV19 to TRBJ2-5, with a possible D match to TRBD2 (5 bases). The CDR3 loop spans 13 amino acids. Deletions cut 6 bases from V and 0 bases from J, with 8 bases between. Germline V gene sequence: CDR1 LNHDA, CDR2 SQIVND (reference sequence). Complete variable domain (other parts from reference TRBV19 and TRBJ2-5): DGGITQSPKYLFRKEGQNVTLSCEQNLNHDAMYWYRQDPGQGLRLIYYSQIVNDFQKGDIAEGYSVSREKKESFPLTVTSAQKNPTAFYLCASRERNQETQYFGPGTRLLVL.

CDR3 in amino acids: CASSALVNTGELFF. The CDR3 DNA is TGTGCCAGCAGCGCATTAGTGAACACCGGGGAGCTGTTTTTT. This chain links TRBV7-2 with TRBJ2-2; D not certain. V shed 5 bases and J shed 1 base, with 8 bases lying between them. Per germline, CDR1 SGHTA and CDR2 FQGNSA. This CDR3 is built from 14 residues.